The 10 T cell receptor beta chains below all came from one sample that was sequenced in a study of vaccination and CD4 T cells after COVID-19. Their antigens are not known. With the Oncomine TCR Beta short-read assay, DNA from cultured CD4+ T cells was sequenced. TCRdb re-derived calls from the PCR reads in MiXCR, one entry per CDR3 protein. The sample records around 15,000 distinct CDR3 sequences, roughly 52% being singletons. Specified treatment: approximately nine-day PBMC culture with coronavirus spike peptide pools or control peptides (ViraFEST assay). The sample in question was CD4+ T cells from blood, cultured in vitro, obtained before SARS-CoV-2 vaccination. All receptors derive from a human donor who had recovered from COVID-19.

Only a few counts were recorded for this clonotype. This rearrangement joins TRBV21-1 to TRBJ2-1; the table gives TRBD1 as D, unverified against the DNA. TRBV21-1 is shown as a pseudogene. The CDR3 sequence is 14 residues long. The DNA for the CDR3 is TGTGCCAGCAGCAAATCCCTGTCGGGCTGTGAGCAGTTCTTC. Its protein product is CASSKSLSGCEQFF.

The V call is TRBV4-1, the J call TRBJ1-1; TRBD1 matches 7 bases. V lost 0 bases to trimming and J lost 6 bases; unmatched junction nucleotides: 7. The germline gives CDR1 MGHRA, CDR2 YSYEKL. The CDR3 runs 15 residues. The CDR3 DNA reads TGCGCCAGCAGCCAAGAAAGAGGGGGCCCCCCTGAAGCTTTCTTT. It specifies CASSQERGGPPEAFF.

This clonotype was counted only a few times. This chain connects TRBV30 to TRBJ1-1, with unresolved D. Trimming took off 2 bases at V and 1 base at J, with 5 bases between the two ends. Germline CDR1 is GTSNPN and CDR2 is SVGIG (reference sequence). The CDR3 runs to 12 residues. The CDR3 nucleotides are TGTGCCTGGAGTTCACAGAACACTGAAGCTTTCTTT. Protein product: CAWSSQNTEAFF. Together with reference TRBV30 and TRBJ1-1, the CDR3 gives the full variable domain: SQTIHQWPATLVQPVGSPLSLECTVEGTSNPNLYWYRQAAGRGLQLLFYSVGIGQISSEVPQNLSASRPQDRQFILSSKKLLLSDSGFYLCAWSSQNTEAFFGQGTRLTVV.

This clonotype has just a few counts. The rearrangement links TRBV10-2 to TRBJ2-7; TRBD2 aligns across 10 bases. The germline V gene has CDR1 WSHSY and CDR2 SAAADI. This CDR3 spans 15 amino acids. The V segment lost 3 bases and the J segment 6 bases; nucleotides outside the gene matches: 8. The DNA of the CDR3 is TGCGCCAGCAGTGAACTGGCTAGCGGGAGTGGCGAGCAGTACTTC. Its protein is CASSELASGSGEQYF.

The chain has TRBV5-4 and TRBJ1-1; D is uncertain. The length of the CDR3 is 14 residues. V was cut by 4 bases and J by 1 base, with 11 bases left in between. The germline V gene has CDR1 SGHNT and CDR2 YYREEE (reference sequence). The CDR3, as DNA: TGTGCCAGCAGCCCAATCGGGAGGAACACTGAAGCTTTCTTT. This gives the protein CASSPIGRNTEAFF.

This clonotype was seen a few times. The chain uses TRBV2 and TRBJ2-4; D call uncertain. Trimming took 5 bases from V and 14 from J, leaving 13 bases between them. The CDR3 totals 11 residues. The germline CDR1 and CDR2 sequences are SNHLY and FYNNEI. This chain's CDR3 is CASSRLNVEYF. The CDR3, as DNA: TGTGCCAGCAGTAGACTGAATGTGGAGTACTTC.

The rearrangement links TRBV15 to TRBJ1-5; D uncertain. This CDR3 is built from 17 residues. Germline V gene lookup returns CDR1 LNHNV and CDR2 YYDKDF (reference sequence). V was trimmed by 3 bases and J by 5 bases, leaving 20 bases between them. CDR3 residues: CATSRDVGGMAHQPQHF. The CDR3 DNA sequence: TGTGCCACCAGCAGGGACGTCGGAGGGATGGCGCATCAGCCCCAGCATTTT.

The sample holds a few counts of this clonotype. The chain links TRBV2 to TRBJ2-5, with 7 positions matching TRBD2. CDR3 length: 15 amino acids. The germline V gene has CDR1 SNHLY and CDR2 FYNNEI. V was clipped by 7 bases and J by 2 bases; unmatched bases: 10. CDR3 sequence (DNA): TGTGCCAGCATCTCGGCTAGCGGAGATCAAGAGACCCAGTACTTC. Protein product: CASISASGDQETQYF. Variable domain in full (rest from reference TRBV2 and TRBJ2-5): EPEVTQTPSHQVTQMGQEVILRCVPISNHLYFYWYRQILGQKVEFLVSFYNNEISEKSEIFDDQFSVERPDGSNFTLKIRSTKLEDSAMYFCASISASGDQETQYFGPGTRLLVL.

The chain combines TRBV24-1 with TRBJ1-2; TRBD1 might be the D (6 bases). The V end lost 9 bases, the J end lost 4 bases, and 11 bases lay between the germline ends. Germline V gene lookup returns CDR1 KGHDR and CDR2 SFDVKD. There are 12 residues in the CDR3. For the CDR3, the DNA is TGTGCCACCTTGTCGGACAGCTATGGCTACACCTTC. This encodes CATLSDSYGYTF.

The CDR3 DNA reads TGTGCCAGCAGTGAAACACGAAACACTGAAGCTTTCTTT. It yields the protein CASSETRNTEAFF. The gene calls are TRBV12-3 or TRBV12-4 and TRBJ1-1; unclear D gene. Deletions cut 5 bases from V and 2 bases from J, with 9 bases between. CDR3 length: 13 amino acids.